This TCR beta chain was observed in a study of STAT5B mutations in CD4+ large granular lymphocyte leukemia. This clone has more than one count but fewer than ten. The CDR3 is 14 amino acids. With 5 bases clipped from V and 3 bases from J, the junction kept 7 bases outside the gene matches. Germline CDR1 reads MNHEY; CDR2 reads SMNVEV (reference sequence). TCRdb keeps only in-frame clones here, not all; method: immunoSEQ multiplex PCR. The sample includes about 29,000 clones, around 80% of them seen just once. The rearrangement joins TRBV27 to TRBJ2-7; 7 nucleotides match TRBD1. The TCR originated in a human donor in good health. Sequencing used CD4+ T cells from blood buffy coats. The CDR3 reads CASSPRQGFYEQYF. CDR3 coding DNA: TGTGCCAGCAGTCCGCGACAGGGATTCTACGAGCAGTACTTC.